This T cell receptor (beta chain) came from a study of T cell responses to AZD1222 COVID-19 vaccine. The CDR3 covers 14 residues. Trimming took 4 bases from V and 0 from J, leaving 10 bases between them. Looked up from germline, CDR1 is SGHDN and CDR2 is FVKESK. Produced via immunoSEQ multiplex PCR; TCRdb's table is partial and in-frame only. The sample yields 150,000 to 200,000 clones, approximately 91% seen once. A word on this clone: What it binds is unknown.

Study results and caveats: A reported finding is that nearly half of spike-specific TCRs target unmutated variant regions. Spike-specific TCR breadth and depth both grew after two AZD1222 doses. Among AZD1222 vaccinees, only six or seven were seropositive at baseline. In a largely white British group with more females than males, clonal diversity was possibly underestimated.

The source was peripheral blood, collected on day 0 of AZD1222 vaccination. The V call is TRBV14, the J call TRBJ2-7; a weak D match, TRBD2 (6 bases). This TCR derives from an adult in good health. In DNA form, the CDR3 reads TGTGCCAGCAGCCGTGGGGGACTCTCCTACGAGCAGTACTTC. It codes for CASSRGGLSYEQYF. Supplemented by reference TRBV14 and TRBJ2-7, the full variable domain reads EAGVTQFPSHSVIEKGQTVTLRCDPISGHDNLYWYRRVMGKEIKFLLHFVKESKQDESGMPNNRFLAERTGGTYSTLKVQPAELEDSGVYFCASSRGGLSYEQYFGPGTRLTVT.